The present T cell receptor beta chain was sequenced within a study of blood T cell repertoires in COVID-19. At the level of the study: Samples representing acute and convalescent COVID-19 were sourced from the United States, Italy and Spain.

As processed by the authors: It was from reference gene primer amplification that nucleated cell counts were estimated. Produced via immunoSEQ multiplex PCR; TCRdb's table is partial and in-frame only. V and J calls and clone size are given by that table; D and trimming were obtained from the DNA. The table has 410,000 or so clones, approximately 91% seen once; the top ten hold less than 2%. Germline V gene lookup returns CDR1 KGHSH and CDR2 LQKENI. This CDR3 has 14 residues. Trimming removed 3 bases at V and 6 bases at J, with 12 bases between. The receptor's source is a woman between 35 and 50 years old with COVID-19, enrolled during active disease. Sequencing was performed on peripheral blood. V is TRBV18 and J is TRBJ1-5, with D hard to call. The CDR3 nucleotides read TGTGCCAGCTCACCCGATAGTGGGAGTCAGCCCCAGCATTTT. It yields the protein CASSPDSGSQPQHF.